One and the same sample provided the 31 T cell receptor beta chains below, sequenced in a study of control samples from healthy donors and cancer patients. The method was immunoSEQ multiplex PCR; TCRdb's version includes in-frame clones alone and lacks a portion of them. This table holds 200,000 to 250,000 clones, 90% to 95% found once. Sequencing was performed on blood. These receptors all come from a man between 50 and 59 years old in good health.

V is TRBV19 and J is TRBJ2-5; maybe TRBD2 (6 bases). Trimming shortened V by 3 bases and J by 3 bases, and 11 bases separated the two germline ends. Germline V CDR1 and CDR2: LNHDA, SQIVND (reference sequence). The CDR3 spans 14 residues. CDR3 residues: CASSIWRGEETQYF. For the CDR3, the DNA is TGTGCCAGTAGTATCTGGCGGGGCGAAGAGACCCAGTACTTC.

This clone was counted a few times. The chain links TRBV5-6 to TRBJ1-5, with TRBD1 identical over 9 bases. V dropped 6 bases and J dropped 5; count of bases not matched to a gene: 9. Per germline, CDR1 SGHDT and CDR2 YYEEEE. This CDR3 region has 15 residues. The DNA for the CDR3 is TGTGCCAGCACAAGACAGGGGGTTTTTGATCAGCCCCAGCATTTT. Translation: CASTRQGVFDQPQHF.

This chain uses TRBV5-1 with TRBJ2-1; the match to TRBD2 covers 7 bases. The CDR3 extends over 17 amino acids. Per germline, CDR1 SGHRS and CDR2 YFSETQ. V lost 0 bases and J lost 5; bases outside the gene matches: 11. The CDR3, as DNA: TGCGCCAGCAGCTTGGCTCCCCCCCCAAGCGGGGACAATGAGCAGTTCTTC. Residues: CASSLAPPPSGDNEQFF.

The chain joins TRBV4-3 to TRBJ2-3; no clear D gene. V lost 4 bases and J 1 base, leaving 12 bases between the germline ends. CDR3 length: 15 amino acids. CDR1 LGHNA and CDR2 YSLEER come from the germline V gene. Here the CDR3 reads CASSLRVQGTDTQYF. The CDR3 bases are TGCGCCAGCAGCCTAAGGGTTCAGGGCACAGATACGCAGTATTTT.

For this clone: Other nucleotide sequences from this sample produce the same CDR3. The V call is TRBV28, the J call TRBJ1-2; possible D gene TRBD1, 6 bases. The length of the CDR3 is 13 residues. Germline V CDR1 and CDR2: MDHEN, SYDVKM. The V end was cut by 9 bases, the J end by 0 bases, with 11 bases between. The CDR3: CASTTGANYGYTF. The DNA for the CDR3 is TGTGCCAGTACGACAGGAGCTAACTATGGCTACACCTTC.

This rearrangement joins TRBV19 to TRBJ1-3; D call uncertain. CDR3 length: 17 amino acids. Germline V gene lookup returns CDR1 LNHDA and CDR2 SQIVND (reference sequence). Deletions cut 4 bases from V and 0 bases from J, with 16 bases between. CDR3 loop: CASSTLPQKSSGNTIYF. In DNA form, the CDR3 reads TGTGCCAGTAGTACCCTTCCCCAGAAAAGCTCTGGAAACACCATATATTTT.

The V call is TRBV9, the J call TRBJ2-1; TRBD2 might be the D (7 bases). The CDR3 runs to 14 residues. V was pared by 4 bases and J by 5 bases, with 13 bases between. Germline V gene sequence: CDR1 SGDLS, CDR2 YYNGEE. The CDR3, as DNA: TGTGCCAGCAGCCCCACCGGGGGGCACAATGAGCAGTTCTTC. Translation: CASSPTGGHNEQFF. Complete variable domain (other parts from reference TRBV9 and TRBJ2-1): DSGVTQTPKHLITATGQRVTLRCSPRSGDLSVYWYQQSLDQGLQFLIQYYNGEERAKGNILERFSAQQFPDLHSELNLSSLELGDSALYFCASSPTGGHNEQFFGPGTRLTVL.

The rearrangement links TRBV7-8 to TRBJ1-4; a possible D gene is TRBD1 (6 bases). The length of the CDR3 is 15 residues. Germline V gene data show CDR1 as SGHVS and CDR2 as FQNEAQ. V was trimmed by 3 bases and J by 5 bases, leaving 13 bases between them. CDR3 protein: CASSLFGQSNEKLFF. The CDR3 coding sequence is TGTGCCAGCAGCTTGTTCGGACAGTCAAATGAAAAACTGTTTTTT.

This sequence joins TRBV13 and TRBJ2-3; D is undetermined. The germline gives CDR1 PRHDT, CDR2 FYEKMQ (reference sequence). Between the trimmed V and J ends, which lost 7 bases and 8 bases, there was a span of 10 bases. This CDR3 comprises 11 residues. CDR3 sequence: CASTLSGTQYF. The CDR3, as DNA: TGTGCCAGCACCCTCTCGGGTACGCAGTATTTT.

This rearrangement joins TRBV5-8 to TRBJ2-7, with D possibly TRBD2 on 6 matching bases. Germline lookup yields CDR1 SGHTS and CDR2 YDEGEE. The CDR3 totals 14 residues. Trimming stripped 4 bases from V and 3 bases from J, with 14 bases between. CDR3 amino acids: CASSHGRGVYEQYV. As DNA, the CDR3 is TGTGCCAGCAGCCACGGTCGCGGGGTCTACGAGCAGTACGTC.

This chain uses TRBV5-4 with TRBJ2-1, with TRBD1 identical over 8 bases. V was clipped by 5 bases and J by 4 bases; unmatched bases: 8. In germline, CDR1 is SGHNT, CDR2 YYREEE (reference sequence). The CDR3 sequence is 15 residues long. CDR3 nucleotides: TGTGCCAGCAGACTGGACAGGGACCTTTACAATGAGCAGTTCTTC. Protein product: CASRLDRDLYNEQFF.

DNA of the CDR3: TGCGCCAGCAGCTTGTATTTGGACGGGAGATACTACGAGCAGTACTTC. This codes for CASSLYLDGRYYEQYF. V and J are TRBV5-1 and TRBJ2-7, with a possible D match to TRBD2 (6 bases). The V gene's germline CDR1 is SGHRS and CDR2 YFSETQ. Trimming pared 1 base from V and 3 bases from J, leaving 17 bases between. This CDR3 spans 16 amino acids.

The chain employs TRBV2 and TRBJ1-1, with D perhaps matching TRBD1 (5 bases). This CDR3 is built from 12 residues. V was clipped by 7 bases and J by 5 bases, with 11 bases between them. Per the germline V gene, CDR1 is SNHLY and CDR2 is FYNNEI. The CDR3 sequence is CASMKGETEAFF. CDR3 DNA: TGTGCCAGCATGAAAGGGGAAACTGAAGCTTTCTTT.

The rearrangement links TRBV28 to TRBJ2-1; no clear D. Germline V gives CDR1 MDHEN, CDR2 SYDVKM. The CDR3 is 12 residues long. Trimming left V 2 bases short and J 8 bases short, with 7 bases between. The CDR3 loop is CASSLQTHEQFF. DNA for the CDR3: TGTGCCAGCAGTTTACAGACTCATGAGCAGTTCTTC.

The chain carries TRBV5-8 and TRBJ1-1; a weak D match, TRBD1 (6 bases). This CDR3 has 14 amino acids. CDR1 is SGHTS and CDR2 is YDEGEE in the germline V gene. Trimming removed 2 bases at V and 5 bases at J, with 13 bases between. CDR3 sequence reads: CASSFGGGRTEAFF. In nucleotides, the CDR3 is TGTGCCAGCAGCTTTGGAGGGGGTAGAACTGAAGCTTTCTTT.

V is TRBV19 and J is TRBJ1-1; D not resolved. V gave up 3 bases and J gave up 2 bases, with 13 bases separating them. The germline gives CDR1 LNHDA, CDR2 SQIVND (reference sequence). This CDR3 is built from 15 residues. CDR3 in DNA: TGTGCCAGTAGTATCCAGGACCAAGGCAACACTGAAGCTTTCTTT. Encoded protein: CASSIQDQGNTEAFF.

The V and J genes are TRBV12-5 and TRBJ1-1; no definite D call. The CDR3 spans 13 residues. Deletions cut 0 bases from V and 8 bases from J, with 10 bases between. Germline CDR1 LGHNT, CDR2 FRNRAP. The DNA of the CDR3 is TGTGCTAGTGGTTTGGTACCAGGAGACGAAGCTTTCTTT. Protein: CASGLVPGDEAFF.

In DNA, the CDR3 is TGTGCCAGCTCACCGTCCACGGACCGCTCATACGAGCAGTACTTC. This encodes CASSPSTDRSYEQYF. This rearrangement joins TRBV18 to TRBJ2-7; D gene uncertain. The germline CDR1 and CDR2 sequences are KGHSH and LQKENI. The CDR3 sequence is 15 residues long. V dropped 3 bases and J dropped 4 bases, with 16 bases sitting between them. Full variable domain (outside the CDR3, taken from reference TRBV18 and TRBJ2-7): NAGVMQNPRHLVRRRGQEARLRCSPMKGHSHVYWYRQLPEEGLKFMVYLQKENIIDESGMPKERFSAEFPKEGPSILRIQQVVRGDSAAYFCASSPSTDRSYEQYFGPGTRLTVT.

The chain links TRBV7-9 to TRBJ1-1; no firm D call. The CDR3 extends over 16 amino acids. The V and J ends lost 5 bases and 1 base respectively, with 17 bases between them. Germline V gives CDR1 SEHNR, CDR2 FQNEAQ (reference sequence). CDR3 protein: CASSATYATSNTEAFF. The CDR3 DNA follows: TGTGCCAGCAGCGCGACATACGCTACTTCGAACACTGAAGCTTTCTTT.

This chain links TRBV30 with TRBJ1-6; TRBD1 is a possible D gene (5 bases). CDR3 length: 14 amino acids. Germline V lookup: CDR1 GTSNPN, CDR2 SVGIG (reference sequence). V lost 0 bases, J lost 10 bases, and 13 bases lay in between. CDR3 DNA: TGTGCCTGGAGTGTCGGGGCGGAGGGATCACCCCTCCACTTT. Translated: CAWSVGAEGSPLHF. Complete variable domain (other parts from reference TRBV30 and TRBJ1-6): SQTIHQWPATLVQPVGSPLSLECTVEGTSNPNLYWYRQAAGRGLQLLFYSVGIGQISSEVPQNLSASRPQDRQFILSSKKLLLSDSGFYLCAWSVGAEGSPLHFGNGTRLTVT.

V and J are TRBV28 and TRBJ2-2; 10 positions agree with TRBD1. CDR3 length: 16 residues. The germline CDR1 and CDR2 sequences are MDHEN and SYDVKM. The trim removed 3 bases at V and 3 bases at J, leaving 4 bases unmatched. CDR3 amino acids: CASSLFGTGDTGELFF. CDR3 DNA sequence: TGTGCCAGCAGTTTGTTCGGGACAGGGGACACCGGGGAGCTGTTTTTT. Supplemented by reference TRBV28 and TRBJ2-2, the full variable domain reads DVKVTQSSRYLVKRTGEKVFLECVQDMDHENMFWYRQDPGLGLRLIYFSYDVKMKEKGDIPEGYSVSREKKERFSLILESASTNQTSMYLCASSLFGTGDTGELFFGEGSRLTVL.

The J gene is TRBJ2-5, the V gene TRBV4-2; 10 positions match TRBD2. The V segment lost 0 bases and the J segment 4 bases; nucleotides outside the gene matches: 8. The CDR3 has 17 residues. CDR1 and CDR2 from the germline V gene are LGHNA and YNFKEQ. The CDR3 loop is CASSQEASGGAVETQYF. Written as DNA, the CDR3 is TGTGCCAGCAGCCAAGAGGCCAGCGGGGGGGCCGTAGAGACCCAGTACTTC.

V and J are TRBV10-3 and TRBJ1-1; unclear D gene. The CDR3 runs 13 residues. V lost 2 bases and J lost 10, with 14 bases in between. The germline CDR1 and CDR2 sequences are ENHRY and SYGVKD. CDR3 bases: TGTGCCATCAGTGAGGCGAGCCCCCCGAGAGCTTTCTTT. This sequence encodes CAISEASPPRAFF.

V and J are TRBV7-9 and TRBJ2-3, with D perhaps TRBD2 (5 bases). The V end lost 4 bases, the J end lost 2 bases, and 7 bases lay between the germline ends. Germline V gives CDR1 SEHNR, CDR2 FQNEAQ (reference sequence). There are 13 residues in the CDR3. The CDR3 loop is CASSSSITDTQYF. As DNA, the CDR3 is TGTGCCAGCAGCTCTAGCATCACAGATACGCAGTATTTT.

The chain combines TRBV7-7 with TRBJ1-1, with a possible D match to TRBD1 (5 bases). V was shortened by 5 bases and J by 1 base, with 8 bases between the two germline ends. Germline CDR1 and CDR2: SSHAT and FNYEAQ (reference sequence). The CDR3 runs 13 residues. Here the CDR3 DNA reads TGTGCCAGCAGCCGCGACAGGAACACTGAAGCTTTCTTT. Translation: CASSRDRNTEAFF. Drawing the rest from reference TRBV7-7 and TRBJ1-1, the complete variable domain is GAGVSQSPRYKVTKRGQDVTLRCDPISSHATLYWYQQALGQGPEFLTYFNYEAQPDKSGLPSDRFSAERPEGSISTLTIQRTEQRDSAMYRCASSRDRNTEAFFGQGTRLTVV.

The V and J genes are TRBV18 and TRBJ1-6; unclear D gene. Germline CDR1 KGHSH, CDR2 LQKENI. Trimming took 4 bases from V and 6 from J, leaving 7 bases between them. The CDR3 length is 13 residues. The CDR3 sequence: CASSLDLNSPLHF. The CDR3 DNA follows: TGTGCCAGCTCACTTGACCTTAATTCACCCCTCCACTTT.

Comment on this clone: Germline is not matched at one junction end, which may reflect a read error. This chain connects TRBV27 to TRBJ2-7; D possibly corresponds to TRBD2 (6 bases). Per germline, CDR1 MNHEY and CDR2 SMNVEV (reference sequence). This CDR3 spans 11 amino acids. As DNA, the CDR3 is TGTGCCAGCACTTTACTCGGGGGGCAGTACTTC. It translates to CASTLLGGQYF.

A single count supports this clone. This chain uses TRBV6-5 with TRBJ1-6; D is possibly TRBD1 (5 bases). Per germline, CDR1 MNHEY and CDR2 SVGAGI. CDR3 length: 15 amino acids. V was trimmed by 2 bases and J by 10 bases, leaving 15 bases between them. The CDR3 sequence is CASSYLDNLDSPLHF. CDR3 DNA sequence: TGTGCCAGCAGTTACCTGGACAACTTAGACTCACCCCTCCACTTT.

This clone turned up a few times. CDR3 DNA: TGTGCCAGCAGTCGAGGGTGGGATAATTCACCCCTCCACTTT. Translated, it gives CASSRGWDNSPLHF. The rearrangement uses TRBV6-2 or TRBV6-3 and TRBJ1-6; D call uncertain. With 5 bases removed from V and 5 bases from J, the gap between germline ends came to 10 bases. Germline CDR1 and CDR2: MNHEY and SVGEGT. This CDR3 has 14 amino acids.

The chain couples TRBV5-1 to TRBJ1-1; no reliable D call. The V gene's germline CDR1 is SGHRS and CDR2 YFSETQ. Trimming took 2 bases from V and 1 from J, leaving 9 bases between them. The CDR3 is 14 residues long. In nucleotides, the CDR3 is TGCGCCAGCAGCTTAAACACCGGGAACACTGAAGCTTTCTTT. This codes for CASSLNTGNTEAFF.

The CDR3 spells CASSLNRDQEKLFF. CDR3 sequence (DNA): TGTGCCAGCAGTTTAAACAGGGATCAGGAAAAACTGTTTTTT. V usage is TRBV6-5 and J usage is TRBJ1-4; D is perhaps TRBD1 (6 bases). The CDR3 contains 14 residues. V lost 4 bases and J 8 bases, leaving 14 bases between the germline ends. Germline CDR1 MNHEY, CDR2 SVGAGI.